These T cell receptor beta chains were read from a single sample in a study of shared clonotypes between healthy human individuals. Assay: immunoSEQ multiplex PCR; the TCRdb copy retains only in-frame clones and omits some. The data hold about 590,000 clones, with 95% to 96% observed a single time. The specimen sequenced was naive CD8+ T cells sorted from blood. The receptors were sampled from a woman aged 25 to 39 in good health. CDR3s include the opening cysteine and the closing phenylalanine or tryptophan. Fields, in order: D gene, J gene, clone size, V gene, CDR3 protein, CDR3 DNA. D genes are given only for firm matches. Only part of the rows carry a size: once, few, many, or a class if the clone is expanded.

.,TRBJ2-5,.,TRBV19,CASSMGARGLQETQYF,TGTGCCAGTAGTATGGGGGCTAGGGGCCTCCAAGAGACCCAGTACTTC
.,TRBJ1-5,.,TRBV28,CASSRLLTDSSNQPQHF,TGTGCCAGCAGCCGACTTCTCACGGACAGTAGCAATCAGCCCCAGCATTTT
TRBD2,TRBJ2-7,once,TRBV19,CASSPAGGYEQYF,TGTGCCAGTAGTCCAGCGGGAGGCTACGAGCAGTACTTC
.,TRBJ2-7,.,TRBV7-9,CASSLGSPRGHEQYF,TGTGCCAGCAGCTTAGGGAGCCCACGGGGGCATGAGCAGTACTTC
TRBD1,TRBJ2-7,.,TRBV19,CASSSGRDRDNEQYF,TGTGCCAGTAGTAGTGGCCGGGACAGGGATAACGAGCAGTACTTC
.,TRBJ1-2,.,TRBV25-1,CATRDTLYDNYGYTF,TGTGCCACCCGGGACACACTTTACGATAACTATGGCTACACCTTC
.,TRBJ2-1,.,TRBV13,CASSPEGVYNEQFF,TGTGCCAGCAGCCCAGAAGGCGTCTACAATGAGCAGTTCTTC
TRBD2,TRBJ2-7,.,TRBV5-6,CASSFSGRAHYEQYF,TGTGCCAGCAGTTTTAGCGGGAGGGCCCACTACGAGCAGTACTTC
TRBD1,TRBJ1-2,.,TRBV5-5,CASSFRQGRRYGYTF,TGTGCCAGCAGCTTCCGACAGGGGCGACGCTATGGCTACACCTTC
TRBD2,TRBJ2-3,.,TRBV4-1,CASSPSAMGLAGVRTTDTQYF,TGCGCCAGCAGCCCGAGCGCGATGGGACTAGCGGGAGTAAGGACCACAGATACGCAGTATTTT
TRBD1,TRBJ2-1,once,TRBV5-6,CASSSGTGTSNEQFF,TGTGCCAGCAGCTCCGGGACAGGGACCTCCAATGAGCAGTTCTTC
TRBD2,TRBJ2-7,.,TRBV5-6,CASSWTRDEQYF,TGTGCCAGCAGCTGGACTAGGGACGAGCAGTACTTC
.,TRBJ1-1,.,TRBV7-9,CASSLGWSGGTNTEAFF,TGTGCCAGCAGCTTAGGATGGTCAGGAGGTACGAACACTGAAGCTTTCTTT
TRBD2,TRBJ2-1,.,TRBV2,CASSDPGLAYNEQFF,TGTGCCAGCTCAGACCCGGGACTAGCCTACAATGAGCAGTTCTTC
.,TRBJ2-7,.,TRBV27,CASSLGTGFGEQYF,TGTGCCAGCAGTTTGGGCACAGGGTTCGGAGAGCAGTACTTC
.,TRBJ1-1,.,TRBV18,CASSPPSPRNTEAFF,TGTGCCAGCTCACCACCGAGCCCCAGGAACACTGAAGCTTTCTTT
.,TRBJ2-1,.,TRBV4-1,CASSQVRGMYEQFF,TGCGCCAGCAGCCAAGTTCGTGGTATGTATGAGCAGTTCTTC
.,TRBJ2-5,once,TRBV10-3,CAISESGSPGVYQETQYF,TGTGCCATCAGTGAGTCAGGCAGCCCAGGGGTTTATCAAGAGACCCAGTACTTC
TRBD2,TRBJ2-1,.,TRBV27,CASSSLAGVHYNEQFF,TGTGCCAGCAGTTCCCTAGCGGGAGTGCATTACAATGAGCAGTTCTTC
.,TRBJ1-5,.,TRBV28,CASSLWGQPQHF,TGTGCCAGCAGTTTGTGGGGACAGCCCCAGCATTTT
TRBD2,TRBJ2-1,.,TRBV4-2,CASSQDIAGEIGDEQFF,TGTGCCAGCAGCCAAGATATCGCGGGAGAGATCGGGGATGAGCAGTTCTTC
.,TRBJ2-1,once,TRBV2,CASSERLAFNEQFF,TGTGCCAGCAGTGAGCGGCTAGCTTTCAATGAGCAGTTCTTC
.,TRBJ2-3,.,TRBV28,CASSLFRGGGDTQYF,TGTGCCAGCAGTTTATTCAGGGGAGGAGGAGATACGCAGTATTTT
.,TRBJ1-2,.,TRBV6-5,CASTPDLQGLYGYTF,TGTGCCAGCACCCCTGACCTACAGGGTCTCTATGGCTACACCTTC
TRBD1,TRBJ1-5,.,TRBV27,CASSPRDRSGPKPQHF,TGTGCCAGCAGTCCCCGGGACAGGTCAGGACCTAAGCCCCAGCATTTT
TRBD1,TRBJ2-7,.,TRBV19,CASSIGDRNQYF,TGTGCCAGTAGTATTGGGGACAGAAATCAGTACTTC
.,TRBJ1-5,.,TRBV4-1,CASSQEGGGPDQPQHF,TGCGCCAGCAGCCAAGAAGGGGGGGGCCCCGATCAGCCCCAGCATTTT
.,TRBJ2-5,.,TRBV2,CASSEWEETQYF,TGTGCCAGCAGTGAATGGGAGGAGACCCAGTACTTC
TRBD1,TRBJ2-7,.,TRBV5-6,CASSLAVGKTGAEQYF,TGTGCCAGCAGCTTGGCCGTCGGGAAGACAGGGGCCGAGCAGTACTTC
TRBD1,TRBJ1-5,.,TRBV5-1,CASRPGTGVEPQHF,TGCGCCAGCAGACCCGGGACAGGTGTAGAGCCCCAGCATTTT
TRBD2,TRBJ2-2,.,TRBV27,CASRHGTSGIKTGELFF,TGTGCCAGCAGACACGGGACTAGCGGAATTAAAACCGGGGAGCTGTTTTTT
TRBD1,TRBJ2-7,.,TRBV27,CASTPTGTGSYEQYF,TGTGCCAGCACCCCGACCGGGACAGGGTCATACGAGCAGTACTTC
TRBD2,TRBJ2-1,.,TRBV7-8,CALKSGTGNGTSGTDEQFF,TGTGCCCTGAAGTCGGGGACAGGGAACGGGACTAGCGGGACGGATGAGCAGTTCTTC
TRBD2,TRBJ2-5,.,TRBV27,CASSSYTGLEETQYF,TGTGCCAGCAGTTCCTATACGGGACTAGAGGAGACCCAGTACTTC
.,TRBJ2-7,.,TRBV5-1,CASSHDSTGVYEQYF,TGCGCCAGCAGCCACGACTCCACGGGGGTCTACGAGCAGTACTTC
.,TRBJ2-7,.,TRBV21-1,CASSKALRAGSYEQYF,TGTGCCAGCAGCAAAGCGCTTAGAGCGGGATCCTACGAGCAGTACTTC
.,TRBJ2-5,.,TRBV5-4,CASSFEDWETQYF,TGTGCCAGCAGCTTTGAAGATTGGGAGACCCAGTACTTC
.,TRBJ2-5,.,TRBV27,CASSFSMEETQYF,TGTGCCAGCAGTTTCTCTATGGAGGAGACCCAGTACTTC
.,TRBJ2-6,.,TRBV28,CASTSDPGANVLTF,TGTGCCAGCACTAGCGATCCTGGGGCCAACGTCCTGACTTTC
TRBD2,TRBJ2-5,.,TRBV30,CAWSVGLAGPQETQYF,TGTGCCTGGAGTGTGGGGTTAGCGGGACCCCAAGAGACCCAGTACTTC
TRBD1,TRBJ1-2,.,TRBV29-1,CSVGQGENYYGYTF,TGCAGCGTTGGACAGGGAGAGAACTACTATGGCTACACCTTC
.,TRBJ2-5,.,TRBV13,CASSLVQGRSETQYF,TGTGCCAGCAGCTTAGTTCAGGGGAGGAGCGAGACCCAGTACTTC
.,TRBJ2-2,.,TRBV5-1,CASSSNREANTGELFF,TGCGCCAGCAGCTCCAACAGGGAGGCGAACACCGGGGAGCTGTTTTTT
.,TRBJ1-6,once,TRBV21-1,CANDRDNSPLHF,TGTGCCAACGACAGAGATAATTCACCCCTCCACTTT
TRBD1,TRBJ2-1,.,TRBV7-9,CASSRPRQGALDNEQFF,TGTGCCAGCAGCCGCCCTAGACAGGGGGCGCTTGACAATGAGCAGTTCTTC
.,TRBJ1-1,few,TRBV14,CASSQLSSAEAFF,TGTGCCAGCAGCCAACTATCGTCCGCTGAAGCTTTCTTT
.,TRBJ1-5,.,TRBV15,CATSGPSQGHQPQHF,TGTGCCACCAGCGGGCCTAGTCAGGGACACCAGCCCCAGCATTTT
.,TRBJ2-1,.,TRBV7-9,CASSLGLWLVEQFF,TGTGCCAGCAGCTTAGGATTGTGGCTTGTTGAGCAGTTCTTC
TRBD1,TRBJ1-1,.,TRBV9,CASSVVLGQLNTEAFF,TGTGCCAGCAGCGTAGTTCTGGGACAGCTGAACACTGAAGCTTTCTTT
TRBD1,TRBJ2-1,once,TRBV28,CASSPETGWFNEQFF,TGTGCCAGCAGTCCCGAGACAGGGTGGTTCAATGAGCAGTTCTTC
.,TRBJ2-2,.,TRBV5-6,CASSLEPHPNTGELFF,TGTGCCAGCAGCTTGGAGCCACACCCGAACACCGGGGAGCTGTTTTTT
.,TRBJ2-2,.,TRBV15,CATSSGVANTGELFF,TGTGCCACCAGCAGTGGCGTCGCGAACACCGGGGAGCTGTTTTTT
.,TRBJ2-7,.,TRBV27,CASSSWGSGIEQYF,TGTGCCAGCAGCAGCTGGGGTAGCGGAATCGAGCAGTACTTC
.,TRBJ2-2,.,TRBV9,CASSSSPGELFF,TGTGCCAGCAGCTCCAGCCCCGGGGAGCTGTTTTTT
.,TRBJ2-5,.,TRBV19,CASSIDLEAGRYF,TGTGCCAGTAGTATAGATCTCGAGGCAGGGAGGTACTTC
TRBD1,TRBJ2-7,.,TRBV7-9,CASSQQGPHEQYF,TGTGCCAGCAGCCAACAGGGGCCGCACGAGCAGTACTTC
.,TRBJ2-7,.,TRBV7-9,CASSSQAPYEQYF,TGTGCCAGCAGCTCACAGGCCCCTTACGAGCAGTACTTC
TRBD1,TRBJ2-7,.,TRBV7-9,CASSQTGGTYYEQYF,TGTGCCAGCAGCCAGACAGGGGGAACCTACTACGAGCAGTACTTC
TRBD2,TRBJ2-1,.,TRBV10-2,CASTGLAGGPNEQFF,TGCGCCAGCACTGGACTAGCGGGAGGGCCTAATGAGCAGTTCTTC
.,TRBJ2-3,.,TRBV19,CASSIRAPTDTQYF,TGTGCCAGTAGTATACGCGCTCCCACAGATACGCAGTATTTT